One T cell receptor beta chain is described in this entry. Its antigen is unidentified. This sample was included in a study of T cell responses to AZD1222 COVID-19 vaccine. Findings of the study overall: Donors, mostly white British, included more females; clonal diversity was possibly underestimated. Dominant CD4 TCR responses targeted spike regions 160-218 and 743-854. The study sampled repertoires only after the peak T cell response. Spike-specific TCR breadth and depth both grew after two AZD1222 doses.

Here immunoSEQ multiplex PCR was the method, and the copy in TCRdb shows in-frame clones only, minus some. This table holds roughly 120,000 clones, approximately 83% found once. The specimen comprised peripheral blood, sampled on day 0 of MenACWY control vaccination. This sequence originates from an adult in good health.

The CDR3 loop is CASSLQFTNTEAFF. In DNA, the CDR3 is TGTGCCAGCAGCTTACAGTTCACGAACACTGAAGCTTTCTTT. The chain has TRBV5-5 and TRBJ1-1; no definite D call. The germline V gene has CDR1 SGHKS and CDR2 YYEKEE (reference sequence). The ends were cut back, 2 bases at V and 1 base at J, with 9 bases in the middle. The CDR3 length is 14 residues. The variable domain in full, completed from reference TRBV5-5 and TRBJ1-1, reads DAGVTQSPTHLIKTRGQQVTLRCSPISGHKSVSWYQQVLGQGPQFIFQYYEKEERGRGNFPDRFSARQFPNYSSELNVNALLLGDSALYLCASSLQFTNTEAFFGQGTRLTVV.